This note documents a single T cell receptor beta chain sequence. These data are taken from a study of blood T cell repertoires in COVID-19. Looking at the study overall: There were acute and convalescent COVID-19 samples, and they came from the United States, Italy and Spain.

There are 15 residues in the CDR3. Trimming shortened V by 0 bases and J by 0 bases, and 7 bases separated the two germline ends. The germline CDR1 and CDR2 sequences are SGDLS and YYNGEE. Study processing details: Reference gene primer amplification gave nucleated cell count estimates. The assay was immunoSEQ multiplex PCR, and TCRdb's table has in-frame clones only and misses some. D and trimming were read from the DNA, whereas the V and J calls and clone size are those reported in that table. Among roughly 150,000 clones listed, about 80% were seen once. Material for sequencing was peripheral blood. The chain employs TRBV9 and TRBJ1-5; D not resolved. This TCR was sampled from a human donor in a cohort sampled during active COVID-19. DNA of the CDR3: TGTGCCAGCAGCGTAGACGGGTATAGCAATCAGCCCCAGCATTTT. Protein product: CASSVDGYSNQPQHF.